The 21 T cell receptor beta chains below all came from one sample that was sequenced in a study of OX40 agonist ivuxolimab in advanced cancers. Profiling relied on immunoSEQ multiplex PCR, and the TCRdb table lists in-frame clones only, not all of them. The repertoire holds tens of thousands of clones, with more than 70% as singletons. The sample was CD4+ or CD8+ T cells sorted from blood, taken in a trial of the OX40 agonist ivuxolimab. These receptors originate from an adult with an advanced solid tumor such as melanoma, head and neck, liver or kidney cancer.

The chain uses TRBV6-1 and TRBJ1-2, with D possibly being TRBD1 (6 bases). The CDR3 length is 12 residues. Germline V lookup: CDR1 MNHNS, CDR2 SASEGT. Trimming removed 5 bases at V and 4 bases at J, with 8 bases between. The CDR3 reads CASSTGLYGYTF. The DNA of the CDR3 is TGTGCCAGCAGTACAGGGCTCTATGGCTACACCTTC.

This sequence joins TRBV5-8 and TRBJ1-5; D is ambiguous. Trimming stripped 2 bases from V and 4 bases from J, with 7 bases between. The CDR3 consists of 13 residues. Germline V gene lookup returns CDR1 SGHTS and CDR2 YDEGEE. The CDR3 sequence: CASSFQENQPQHF. DNA of the CDR3: TGTGCCAGCAGCTTTCAGGAGAATCAGCCCCAGCATTTT.

This chain links TRBV5-4 with TRBJ2-1, with a possible D match to TRBD2 (6 bases). The CDR3 covers 16 residues. The germline V and J ends were trimmed by 2 bases and 0 bases, with 12 bases remaining between them. Germline V CDR1 and CDR2: SGHNT, YYREEE (reference sequence). CDR3 nucleotide sequence: TGTGCCAGCAGCTTCCTTAGCGGAAGCTCCTACAATGAGCAGTTCTTC. It specifies CASSFLSGSSYNEQFF. Looking up the rest from reference TRBV5-4 and TRBJ2-1 gives the full variable domain: ETGVTQSPTHLIKTRGQQVTLRCSSQSGHNTVSWYQQALGQGPQFIFQYYREEENGRGNFPPRFSGLQFPNYSSELNVNALELDDSALYLCASSFLSGSSYNEQFFGPGTRLTVL.

V usage is TRBV2 and J usage is TRBJ2-5; 9 nucleotides agree with TRBD2. CDR1 SNHLY and CDR2 FYNNEI come from the germline V gene. This CDR3 has 15 amino acids. With 8 bases clipped from V and 4 bases from J, the junction kept 11 bases outside the gene matches. CDR3 sequence: CASEASGGRAETQYF. The CDR3 DNA follows: TGTGCCAGCGAGGCGAGCGGGGGGCGCGCAGAGACCCAGTACTTC.

Notes on this clone: The same CDR3 also results from other DNA sequences found in this sample. V gene TRBV4-2 combines with J gene TRBJ2-1; 10 bases are shared with TRBD2. From germline, CDR1 is LGHNA and CDR2 YNFKEQ. V trimming: 4 bases; J trimming: 5 bases; junction bases outside the gene matches: 5. The CDR3 has 15 residues. In nucleotides, the CDR3 is TGTGCCAGCAGCCCCCTAGCGGGGGCCAACAATGAGCAGTTCTTC. It encodes CASSPLAGANNEQFF.

The rearrangement joins TRBV9 to TRBJ1-2, with D maybe TRBD1 (5 bases). CDR1 is SGDLS and CDR2 is YYNGEE in the germline V gene. Trimming cost V 2 bases and J 1 base, with 24 bases left between them. CDR3 size: 19 residues. CDR3 nucleotide sequence: TGTGCCAGCAGCGTTATCTCTAGGCACAGGCACTCCAGTAACTATGGCTACACCTTC. This encodes CASSVISRHRHSSNYGYTF.

The rearrangement joins TRBV7-9 to TRBJ2-7, with TRBD2 matching 13 bases. Per germline, CDR1 SEHNR and CDR2 FQNEAQ (reference sequence). V was pared by 5 bases and J by 5 bases, with 15 bases of the junction left unmatched. This CDR3 contains 18 residues. In DNA, the CDR3 is TGTGCCAGCAGCCCCCCTCCCCGACTAGCGGGGGGCCGCCACGAGCAGTACTTC. It translates to CASSPPPRLAGGRHEQYF.

In DNA form, the CDR3 reads TGTGCCAGCAGCGTAGAGGGACAGTTTCTCTCTGGAAACACCATATATTTT. Protein: CASSVEGQFLSGNTIYF. The chain couples TRBV9 to TRBJ1-3; 7 nucleotides line up with TRBD1. The trim removed 0 bases at V and 0 bases at J, leaving 6 bases unmatched. The germline CDR1 and CDR2 sequences are SGDLS and YYNGEE. The CDR3 has 17 amino acids.

V is TRBV4-1 and J is TRBJ1-1; D gene ambiguous. The CDR3 is made up of 16 amino acids. Germline CDR1 and CDR2: MGHRA and YSYEKL. V lost 1 base and J 5 bases, leaving 17 bases between the germline ends. CDR3 amino acids: CASSQAFQTAGTEAFF. The CDR3 coding sequence is TGCGCCAGCAGCCAAGCGTTCCAGACTGCTGGGACTGAAGCTTTCTTT.

DNA for the CDR3: TGTGCCAGCAGCCGTGGGGGGGGCTACGAGCAGTACTTC. Its protein product is CASSRGGGYEQYF. The V call is TRBV7-9, the J call TRBJ2-7; 7 bases align to TRBD2. V dropped 5 bases and J dropped 3; count of bases not matched to a gene: 4. Germline CDR1 SEHNR, CDR2 FQNEAQ (reference sequence). This CDR3 spans 13 amino acids.

This sequence joins TRBV7-3 and TRBJ1-2, with a possible D match to TRBD1 (5 bases). CDR1 and CDR2 from the germline V gene are SGHTA and FQGTGA. Trimming shortened V by 5 bases and J by 4 bases, and 17 bases separated the two germline ends. The CDR3 has 15 residues. CDR3 nucleotide sequence: TGTGCCAGCAGCGCTACCGGGACGAGAGGCTATGGCTACACCTTC. This sequence encodes CASSATGTRGYGYTF.

The chain recombines TRBV9 with TRBJ1-1; possible D gene TRBD1, 5 bases. Looked up from germline, CDR1 is SGDLS and CDR2 is YYNGEE. V was trimmed by 0 bases and J by 3 bases, leaving 6 bases between them. This CDR3 contains 13 residues. CDR3 loop: CASSVGDHTEAFF. In nucleotides, the CDR3 is TGTGCCAGCAGCGTAGGGGACCACACTGAAGCTTTCTTT.

V is TRBV19 and J is TRBJ1-2, with 8 bases identical to TRBD1. Trimming cost V 10 bases and J 4 bases; bases outside gene matches: 11. The CDR3 spans 14 residues. In germline, CDR1 is LNHDA, CDR2 SQIVND (reference sequence). The CDR3 DNA sequence: TGTGCCATCGGGGAAGGACAGGGACTCTATGGCTACACCTTC. Amino acids: CAIGEGQGLYGYTF.

The gene calls are TRBV6-1 and TRBJ2-7; possibly TRBD1 for D (6 bases). The CDR3 runs to 13 residues. V shed 10 bases and J shed 4 bases, with 17 bases lying between them. Germline lookup yields CDR1 MNHNS and CDR2 SASEGT. The CDR3, as DNA: TGTGCCACCACCCCACCAGGGGCGTACGAGCAGTACTTC. It is translated as CATTPPGAYEQYF.

On this clone itself: Other DNA sequences within the sample encode an identical CDR3. The chain has TRBV6-5 and TRBJ1-2; a weak D match, TRBD1 (5 bases). The CDR3 loop spans 16 amino acids. Germline lookup yields CDR1 MNHEY and CDR2 SVGAGI. V was pared by 0 bases and J by 4 bases, with 15 bases between. The CDR3 nucleotides are TGTGCCAGCAGTTACTCGAACGCGAGGGGCGGCTATGGCTACACCTTC. Translation gives CASSYSNARGGYGYTF.

The chain links TRBV6-6 to TRBJ1-2; D possibly corresponds to TRBD1 (5 bases). CDR1 is MNHNY and CDR2 is SVGAGI in the germline V gene (reference sequence). This CDR3 region has 13 residues. V was cut by 11 bases and J by 0 bases, with 13 bases left in between. The CDR3 DNA sequence: TGTGCCTCAAGGGGTGGATCTAACTATGGCTACACCTTC. Its translation: CASRGGSNYGYTF.

The chain is built from TRBV5-1 and TRBJ2-2; the D is unclear. Germline loops: CDR1 SGHRS, CDR2 YFSETQ. Between the trimmed V and J ends, which lost 1 base and 5 bases, there was a span of 9 bases. There are 14 residues in the CDR3. The CDR3 DNA is TGCGCCAGCAGCTTGTCCGGGTTTACCGGGGAGCTGTTTTTT. This codes for CASSLSGFTGELFF.

CDR3 DNA sequence: TGTGCCAGCACCCCTCGTAGGGGCTCCTACGAGCAGTACTTC. Protein sequence: CASTPRRGSYEQYF. The chain links TRBV27 to TRBJ2-7, with D maybe TRBD1 (5 bases). Per the germline V gene, CDR1 is MNHEY and CDR2 is SMNVEV (reference sequence). The CDR3 extends over 14 amino acids. The V gene lost 7 bases and the J gene lost 0 bases, with 13 bases spanning the gap.

The chain recombines TRBV7-2 with TRBJ1-5; D gene unclear. The CDR3 has 14 residues. V was clipped by 5 bases and J by 0 bases, with 8 bases between them. The V gene's germline CDR1 is SGHTA and CDR2 FQGNSA. CDR3 region: CASSGLYSNQPQHF. The CDR3 nucleotides read TGTGCCAGCAGCGGACTTTATAGCAATCAGCCCCAGCATTTT.

The rearrangement links TRBV9 to TRBJ2-7; D remains ambiguous. Germline V CDR1 and CDR2: SGDLS, YYNGEE. The CDR3 spans 13 residues. V lost 0 bases, J lost 1 base, and 5 bases lay in between. CDR3 region: CASSVDESYEQYF. In nucleotides, the CDR3 is TGTGCCAGCAGCGTAGACGAATCCTACGAGCAGTACTTC.

The chain links TRBV10-3 to TRBJ2-1; 11 bases are a match to TRBD1. Germline lookup yields CDR1 ENHRY and CDR2 SYGVKD. With 8 bases clipped from V and 4 bases from J, the junction kept 7 bases outside the gene matches. The CDR3 has 15 residues. Here the CDR3 DNA reads TGTGCCATCTCGGGAGGGACAGGGGGTTACAATGAGCAGTTCTTC. Its protein is CAISGGTGGYNEQFF.